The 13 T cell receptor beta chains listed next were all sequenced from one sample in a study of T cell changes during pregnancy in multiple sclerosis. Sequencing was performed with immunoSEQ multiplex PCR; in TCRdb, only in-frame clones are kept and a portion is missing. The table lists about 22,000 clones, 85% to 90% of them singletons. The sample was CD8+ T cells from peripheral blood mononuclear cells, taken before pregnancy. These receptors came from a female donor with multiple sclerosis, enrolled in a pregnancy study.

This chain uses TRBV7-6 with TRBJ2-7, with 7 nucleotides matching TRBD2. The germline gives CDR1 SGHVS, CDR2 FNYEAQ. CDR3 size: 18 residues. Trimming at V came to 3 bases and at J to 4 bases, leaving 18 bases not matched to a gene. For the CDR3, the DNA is TGTGCCAGCAGCTTGTTTTCGGGGGAGGGCCTTGCCGTATACGAGCAGTACTTC. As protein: CASSLFSGEGLAVYEQYF.

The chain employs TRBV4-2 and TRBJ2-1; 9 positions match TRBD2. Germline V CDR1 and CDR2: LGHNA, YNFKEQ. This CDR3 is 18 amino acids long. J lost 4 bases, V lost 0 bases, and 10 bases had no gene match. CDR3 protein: CASSQEALWREGYNEQFF. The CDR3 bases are TGTGCCAGCAGCCAAGAAGCGCTTTGGCGGGAGGGGTACAATGAGCAGTTCTTC.

The DNA for the CDR3 is TGCGCCAGCAGCTTGGGGACTAGCGGGGACTCCTACGAGCAGTACTTC. Translated, it gives CASSLGTSGDSYEQYF. This chain connects TRBV5-1 to TRBJ2-7; 12 bases line up with TRBD2. This CDR3 region has 16 residues. Germline V CDR1 and CDR2: SGHRS, YFSETQ. Losses at the gene ends were 0 bases for V and 0 bases for J; bases not matched to a gene: 1.

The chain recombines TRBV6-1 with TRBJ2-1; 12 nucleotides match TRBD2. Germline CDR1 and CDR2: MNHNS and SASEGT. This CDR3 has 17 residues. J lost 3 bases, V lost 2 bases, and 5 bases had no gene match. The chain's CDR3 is CASSELRLAGVYNEQFF. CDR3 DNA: TGTGCCAGCAGTGAACTGCGACTAGCGGGAGTCTACAATGAGCAGTTCTTC.

The CDR3 loop is CSGQTRKDTQYF. For the CDR3, the DNA is TGCAGCGGGCAGACTAGGAAAGATACGCAGTATTTT. The chain recombines TRBV29-1 with TRBJ2-3; D is perhaps TRBD2 (6 bases). The CDR3 spans 12 residues. V was cut by 7 bases and J by 5 bases, with 13 bases left in between. Germline V CDR1 and CDR2: SQVTM, ANQGSEA.

In DNA, the CDR3 is TGTGCCAGCAGTTTATCGATGGCCAAAGACCCAGCGAGAAACACCATATATTTT. It specifies CASSLSMAKDPARNTIYF. The gene calls are TRBV27 and TRBJ1-3; no firm D call. CDR1 and CDR2 from the germline V gene are MNHEY and SMNVEV (reference sequence). The CDR3 loop spans 18 amino acids. Between the trimmed V and J ends, which lost 0 bases and 5 bases, there was a span of 20 bases.

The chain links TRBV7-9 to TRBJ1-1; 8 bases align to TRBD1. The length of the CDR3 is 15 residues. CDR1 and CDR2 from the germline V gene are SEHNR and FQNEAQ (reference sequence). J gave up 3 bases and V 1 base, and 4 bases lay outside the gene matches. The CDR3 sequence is CASSLGQGLYTEAFF. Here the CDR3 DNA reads TGTGCCAGCAGCTTAGGACAGGGGCTATACACTGAAGCTTTCTTT.

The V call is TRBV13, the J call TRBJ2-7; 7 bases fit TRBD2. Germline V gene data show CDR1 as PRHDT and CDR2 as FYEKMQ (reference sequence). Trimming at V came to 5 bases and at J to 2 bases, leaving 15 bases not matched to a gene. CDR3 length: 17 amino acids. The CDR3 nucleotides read TGTGCCAGCAGCGAAACCCAGGGAAGCGGGATGACCTACGAGCAGTACTTC. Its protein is CASSETQGSGMTYEQYF.

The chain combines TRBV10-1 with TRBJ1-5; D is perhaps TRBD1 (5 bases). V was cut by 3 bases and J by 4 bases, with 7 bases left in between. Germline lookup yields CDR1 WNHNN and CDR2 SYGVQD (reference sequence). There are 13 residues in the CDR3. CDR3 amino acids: CASSDGTNQPQHF. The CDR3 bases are TGCGCCAGCAGTGATGGGACTAATCAGCCCCAGCATTTT.

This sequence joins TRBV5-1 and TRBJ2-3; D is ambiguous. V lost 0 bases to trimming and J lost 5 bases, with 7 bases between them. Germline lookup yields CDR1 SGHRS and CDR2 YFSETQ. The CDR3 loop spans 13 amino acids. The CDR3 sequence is CASSLVDKDTQYF. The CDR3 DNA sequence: TGCGCCAGCAGCTTGGTTGACAAAGATACGCAGTATTTT.

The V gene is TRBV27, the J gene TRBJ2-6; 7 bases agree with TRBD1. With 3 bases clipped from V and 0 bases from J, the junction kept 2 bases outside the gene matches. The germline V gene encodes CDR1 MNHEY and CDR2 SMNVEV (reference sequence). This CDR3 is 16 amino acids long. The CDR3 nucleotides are TGTGCCAGCAGTTTTGCAGGGGGCTCTGGGGCCAACGTCCTGACTTTC. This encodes CASSFAGGSGANVLTF. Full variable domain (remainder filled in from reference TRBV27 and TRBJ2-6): EAQVTQNPRYLITVTGKKLTVTCSQNMNHEYMSWYRQDPGLGLRQIYYSMNVEVTDKGDVPEGYKVSRKEKRNFPLILESPSPNQTSLYFCASSFAGGSGANVLTFGAGSRLTVL.

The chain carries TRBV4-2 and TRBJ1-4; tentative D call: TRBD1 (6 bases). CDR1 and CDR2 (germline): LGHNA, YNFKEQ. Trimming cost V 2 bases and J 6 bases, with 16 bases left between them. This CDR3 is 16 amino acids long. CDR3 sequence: CASSQLVVDRHEKLFF. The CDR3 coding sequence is TGTGCCAGCAGCCAACTCGTGGTGGACAGACATGAAAAACTGTTTTTT.

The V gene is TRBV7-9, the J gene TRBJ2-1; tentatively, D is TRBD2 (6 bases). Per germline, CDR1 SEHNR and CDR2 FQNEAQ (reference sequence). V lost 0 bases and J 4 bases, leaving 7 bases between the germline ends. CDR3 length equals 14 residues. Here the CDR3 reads CASSLARGYNEQFF. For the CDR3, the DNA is TGTGCCAGCAGCTTAGCCCGGGGGTACAATGAGCAGTTCTTC. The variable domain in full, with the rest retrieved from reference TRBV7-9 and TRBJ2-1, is DTGVSQNPRHKITKRGQNVTFRCDPISEHNRLYWYRQTLGQGPEFLTYFQNEAQLEKSRLLSDRFSAERPKGSFSTLEIQRTEQGDSAMYLCASSLARGYNEQFFGPGTRLTVL.